The sequence of this T cell receptor (beta chain) was determined in a study of T cell changes during pregnancy in multiple sclerosis. This CDR3 spans 11 amino acids. Trimming cost V 7 bases and J 12 bases, with 16 bases left between them. Per germline, CDR1 SGDLS and CDR2 YYNGEE. Repertoires were generated with immunoSEQ multiplex PCR, while TCRdb's copy carries only in-frame clones and drops some. The profile shows 60,000 to 90,000 clones, about 88% of them singletons. The rearrangement uses TRBV9 and TRBJ2-5; TRBD2 might be the D (7 bases). Specimen: peripheral blood, collected before pregnancy. This TCR derives from a female donor with multiple sclerosis, enrolled in a pregnancy study. The DNA of the CDR3 is TGTGCCAGCTGGGGGGGGGCACCAGAGTACTTC. This gives the protein CASWGGAPEYF.